This TCR beta chain is drawn from a study of T cell responses to AZD1222 COVID-19 vaccine. Whole-study context: Recipients boosted at about 4 weeks or about 12 weeks are pooled.

This table comes from immunoSEQ multiplex PCR, and its TCRdb copy is limited to in-frame clones, with some not included. The table includes fewer than 150,000 clones, around 90% detected once. Germline trimming cut 5 bases from V and 4 bases from J; bases unmatched to any gene: 16. There are 18 residues in the CDR3. Germline values: CDR1 SEHNR, CDR2 FQNEAQ (reference sequence). This clone occurred once. The chain couples TRBV7-9 to TRBJ1-2; 10 bases fit TRBD1. Source: peripheral blood, taken on day 0 of AZD1222 vaccination. The sequence was obtained from an adult in good health. CDR3 loop: CASSQTPRRQGASYGYTF. The CDR3 DNA follows: TGTGCCAGCAGCCAGACCCCCCGTAGACAGGGGGCTTCCTATGGCTACACCTTC.